Each of the 15 T cell receptor beta chains below was sequenced from the same sample in a study of OX40 agonist ivuxolimab in advanced cancers. Some clones are missing from TCRdb's copy, which holds only in-frame ones; the method was immunoSEQ multiplex PCR. The sample contains 17,000 or so clones, around 73% of which appear only once. This material consisted of CD4+ or CD8+ T cells sorted from blood, taken in a trial of the OX40 agonist ivuxolimab. These receptors all stem from an adult with an advanced solid tumor such as melanoma, head and neck, liver or kidney cancer.

Remarks on this clone: At one boundary the junction diverges from the germline segment, which might be a read error. CDR3 loop: CASSIEETQYF. The CDR3, as DNA: TGTGCCAGCAGCATAGAAGAGACCCAGTACTTC. The chain recombines TRBV11-2 with TRBJ2-5; D call uncertain. There are 11 residues in the CDR3. Germline V gene data show CDR1 as SGHAT and CDR2 as FQNNGV.

There are a few counts of this clone. The chain recombines TRBV11-2 with TRBJ2-7; possibly TRBD1 for D (6 bases). The CDR3 extends over 12 amino acids. V was trimmed by 10 bases and J by 0 bases, leaving 10 bases between them. Germline values: CDR1 SGHAT, CDR2 FQNNGV. The CDR3: CATEDSSYEQYF. The CDR3 nucleotides are TGTGCCACCGAGGACAGCTCCTACGAGCAGTACTTC. Variable domain in full (rest from reference TRBV11-2 and TRBJ2-7): EAGVAQSPRYKIIEKRQSVAFWCNPISGHATLYWYQQILGQGPKLLIQFQNNGVVDDSQLPKDRFSAERLKGVDSTLKIQPAKLEDSAVYLCATEDSSYEQYFGPGTRLTVT.

The V gene is TRBV6-5, the J gene TRBJ2-7; no reliable D call. The germline V gene encodes CDR1 MNHEY and CDR2 SVGAGI. V lost 2 bases and J lost 3, with 8 bases in between. This CDR3 has 13 amino acids. CDR3 loop: CASSYGPNYEQYF. The CDR3 DNA follows: TGTGCCAGCAGTTACGGACCTAACTACGAGCAGTACTTC.

The chain carries TRBV5-1 and TRBJ2-3, with TRBD1 matching 8 bases. Germline V gives CDR1 SGHRS, CDR2 YFSETQ. The CDR3 totals 19 residues. Trimming took 4 bases from V and 2 from J; bases not matched to a gene: 18. CDR3 DNA sequence: TGCGCCAGCAGCCCCCTCCCGGCCAATGACAGGGGCCACACAGATACGCAGTATTTT. Its translation is CASSPLPANDRGHTDTQYF. Drawing the rest from reference TRBV5-1 and TRBJ2-3, the complete variable domain is KAGVTQTPRYLIKTRGQQVTLSCSPISGHRSVSWYQQTPGQGLQFLFEYFSETQRNKGNFPGRFSGRQFSNSRSEMNVSTLELGDSALYLCASSPLPANDRGHTDTQYFGPGTRLTVL.

Within the sample, this clone is medium-sized. CDR3 nucleotide sequence: TGTGCCAGCAGTTACCAGTACAGGGAAGACGAGCAGTACTTC. Translated, it gives CASSYQYREDEQYF. J is TRBJ2-7 and V is TRBV6-5; perhaps TRBD1 as D (6 bases). The CDR3 runs to 14 residues. The germline V gene has CDR1 MNHEY and CDR2 SVGAGI. Trimming cost V 2 bases and J 5 bases, with 13 bases left between them.

The rearrangement joins TRBV5-4 to TRBJ2-7; D is unresolved. Trimming stripped 4 bases from V and 2 bases from J, with 10 bases between. CDR1 and CDR2 (germline): SGHNT, YYREEE (reference sequence). The CDR3 runs to 13 residues. The CDR3 sequence is CASSPKGTYEQYF. CDR3 sequence (DNA): TGTGCCAGCAGCCCGAAGGGAACCTACGAGCAGTACTTC.

The rearrangement uses TRBV6-4 and TRBJ2-1, with 7 bases identical to TRBD2. CDR1 and CDR2 from the germline V gene are MRHNA and SNTAGT. V lost 3 bases, J lost 6 bases, and 2 bases stayed unmatched. The CDR3 is 13 amino acids. The CDR3 region is CASSERERNEQFF. The CDR3 region has the DNA TGTGCCAGCAGTGAGCGGGAGCGCAATGAGCAGTTCTTC.

This sequence joins TRBV6-5 and TRBJ2-7; D gene uncertain. This CDR3 has 13 amino acids. Per germline, CDR1 MNHEY and CDR2 SVGAGI. Trimming stripped 5 bases from V and 0 bases from J, with 8 bases between. CDR3 DNA: TGTGCCAGCAGTGAATGGGCCTCCTACGAGCAGTACTTC. Translating it yields CASSEWASYEQYF.

This clone was seen just once. V gene TRBV4-3 combines with J gene TRBJ2-7; 11 bases are a match to TRBD2. Germline assignment: CDR1 LGHNA and CDR2 YSLEER. The length of the CDR3 is 15 residues. The junction had 6 bases not matched to a gene; V was cut back by 4 bases and J by 4 bases. The CDR3 DNA is TGCGCCAGCAGCCCACAACTAGCGGGAGTTTACGAGCAGTACTTC. The encoded protein is CASSPQLAGVYEQYF.

The V and J genes are TRBV19 and TRBJ1-1; TRBD1 matches at 7 bases. CDR3 length: 17 residues. V shed 3 bases, J shed 3 bases, and the junction held 13 bases outside the gene matches. Germline CDR1 LNHDA, CDR2 SQIVND (reference sequence). CDR3 amino acids: CASSIILIRGLDTEAFF. The CDR3 nucleotides are TGTGCCAGTAGTATTATATTGATTAGGGGGCTAGACACTGAAGCTTTCTTT.

The chain uses TRBV9 and TRBJ1-5; D gene uncertain. Per the germline V gene, CDR1 is SGDLS and CDR2 is YYNGEE. V lost 3 bases to trimming and J lost 0 bases, with 10 bases between them. This CDR3 is 15 amino acids long. The CDR3 is CASSETDYSNQPQHF. The CDR3 DNA follows: TGTGCCAGCAGCGAAACAGATTATAGCAATCAGCCCCAGCATTTT. Combining the CDR3 with reference TRBV9 and TRBJ1-5 gives the whole variable domain DSGVTQTPKHLITATGQRVTLRCSPRSGDLSVYWYQQSLDQGLQFLIQYYNGEERAKGNILERFSAQQFPDLHSELNLSSLELGDSALYFCASSETDYSNQPQHFGDGTRLSIL.

V is TRBV7-7 and J is TRBJ2-3; TRBD2 might be the D (5 bases). The CDR3 loop spans 15 amino acids. With 5 bases removed from V and 4 bases from J, the gap between germline ends came to 16 bases. CDR1 is SSHAT and CDR2 is FNYEAQ in the germline V gene (reference sequence). The CDR3 sequence is CASSQTRSEADTQYF. As DNA, the CDR3 is TGTGCCAGCAGCCAAACTAGGTCGGAGGCAGATACGCAGTATTTT.

This clone is medium-sized within its sample. The chain recombines TRBV4-2 with TRBJ1-1; D is unresolved. CDR1 and CDR2 from the germline V gene are LGHNA and YNFKEQ. This CDR3 contains 14 residues. The ends were cut back, 0 bases at V and 0 bases at J, with 5 bases in the middle. The CDR3 DNA reads TGTGCCAGCAGCCAAGAAGAAATGAACACTGAAGCTTTCTTT. This gives the protein CASSQEEMNTEAFF.

This clone appeared a few times. This chain joins TRBV5-1 and TRBJ2-4; 14 bases line up with TRBD2. CDR3 length equals 21 residues. Germline CDR1 and CDR2: SGHRS and YFSETQ. V dropped 3 bases and J dropped 0; count of bases not matched to a gene: 14. CDR3 loop: CASSSPGLAGEPLLAKNIQYF. The CDR3 bases are TGCGCCAGCAGCTCGCCGGGACTAGCGGGAGAACCCCTTTTAGCCAAAAACATTCAGTACTTC. Full variable domain (remainder filled in from reference TRBV5-1 and TRBJ2-4): KAGVTQTPRYLIKTRGQQVTLSCSPISGHRSVSWYQQTPGQGLQFLFEYFSETQRNKGNFPGRFSGRQFSNSRSEMNVSTLELGDSALYLCASSSPGLAGEPLLAKNIQYFGAGTRLSVL.

This chain links TRBV6-5 with TRBJ2-7; D is unclear. This CDR3 is 14 amino acids long. Looked up from germline, CDR1 is MNHEY and CDR2 is SVGAGI. V dropped 2 bases and J dropped 3 bases, with 11 bases sitting between them. The CDR3 DNA is TGTGCCAGCAGTTACGACTCCCAAAACTACGAGCAGTACTTC. Translation: CASSYDSQNYEQYF.